Listed below are T cell receptor beta chains from one sample, sequenced in a study of a mutant IDH1 vaccine in newly diagnosed glioma. The assay was immunoSEQ multiplex PCR, and TCRdb's table has in-frame clones only and misses some. The data contain 35,000 to 50,000 clones, approximately 92% of them seen just once; the ten biggest clones take up 2% to 2.5%. The antigens of these receptors remain unknown. The material was PBMCs, obtained from a glioma patient whose treatment included an IDH1 peptide vaccine. Every receptor here comes from a man between 45 and 60 years old with glioma. Each CDR3 is given with its conserved first and last residue. The D gene is left open where the match is weak. Some rows mark clone size as missing; the rest say once, few, many or name a class of expanded clone.

v_call: TRBV27
j_call: TRBJ1-2
clone_size: NA
d_call: TRBD1
cdr3_nt: TGTGCCAGCAGGGACAGGGAATCTTTCCGTGGCTACACCTTC
cdr3_aa: CASRDRESFRGYTF

v_call: TRBV7-9
j_call: TRBJ2-1
clone_size: NA
d_call: NA
cdr3_nt: TGTGCCAGCAGCCTGCGGTCCCGAGGGATCAATGAGCAGTTCTTC
cdr3_aa: CASSLRSRGINEQFF

v_call: TRBV5-3
j_call: TRBJ1-6
clone_size: once
d_call: NA
cdr3_nt: TGTGCCAGAAGCTTTAGGGGGTATAATTCACCCCTCCACTTT
cdr3_aa: CARSFRGYNSPLHF

v_call: TRBV7-9
j_call: TRBJ1-1
clone_size: NA
d_call: TRBD1
cdr3_nt: TGTGCCACGGGACAGGGGGGTGAAGCTTTCTTT
cdr3_aa: CATGQGGEAFF

v_call: TRBV27
j_call: TRBJ2-3
clone_size: NA
d_call: NA
cdr3_nt: TGTGCCAGCAGTTTTTCGGAAGGAGTTTGGGATACGCAGTATTTT
cdr3_aa: CASSFSEGVWDTQYF

v_call: TRBV6-5
j_call: TRBJ2-3
clone_size: NA
d_call: NA
cdr3_nt: TGTGCCAGCAGTTCCCGGGGGGCTCACACAGATACGCAGTATTTT
cdr3_aa: CASSSRGAHTDTQYF

v_call: TRBV28
j_call: TRBJ1-2
clone_size: NA
d_call: NA
cdr3_nt: TGTGCCAGCAGTTTTGGAGTGACCCCTTACTATGGCTACACCTTC
cdr3_aa: CASSFGVTPYYGYTF

v_call: TRBV29-1
j_call: TRBJ2-2
clone_size: once
d_call: NA
cdr3_nt: TGCAGCGTTGAAGACCTTTTTGGGACTTCCCCGGGAGGGGAGCTGTTTTTT
cdr3_aa: CSVEDLFGTSPGGELFF

v_call: TRBV7-9
j_call: TRBJ2-3
clone_size: few
d_call: TRBD2
cdr3_nt: TGTGCCAGCAGCCCGAAGGGTGGCGGGGGGGCTTCAAGAGATACGCAGTATTTT
cdr3_aa: CASSPKGGGGASRDTQYF

v_call: TRBV27
j_call: TRBJ2-3
clone_size: NA
d_call: TRBD1
cdr3_nt: TGTGCCAGCAGCTCAAGGACAGGGTATCTGGCAGATACGCAGTATTTT
cdr3_aa: CASSSRTGYLADTQYF

v_call: TRBV19
j_call: TRBJ1-1
clone_size: NA
d_call: NA
cdr3_nt: TGTGCCAGTAGCCCGGGGGGGAAGACTGAAGCTTTCTTT
cdr3_aa: CASSPGGKTEAFF

v_call: TRBV6-5
j_call: TRBJ1-2
clone_size: NA
d_call: TRBD1
cdr3_nt: TGTGCCAGCCGTTGGGAGGGGGCGGGCTATGGCTACACCTTC
cdr3_aa: CASRWEGAGYGYTF

v_call: TRBV19
j_call: TRBJ2-7
clone_size: once
d_call: NA
cdr3_nt: TGTGCCAGTAGTACGGGACGGGGCTTGTACGAGCAGTACTTC
cdr3_aa: CASSTGRGLYEQYF

v_call: TRBV6-5
j_call: TRBJ1-2
clone_size: NA
d_call: NA
cdr3_nt: TGTGCCAGCAGACGGGACTCTAACTATGGCTACACCTTC
cdr3_aa: CASRRDSNYGYTF

v_call: TRBV7-6
j_call: TRBJ1-2
clone_size: NA
d_call: NA
cdr3_nt: TGTGCCAGCAGCACCGGGGGGCAGTGGGGCTACACCTTC
cdr3_aa: CASSTGGQWGYTF

v_call: TRBV6-5
j_call: TRBJ1-4
clone_size: once
d_call: NA
cdr3_nt: TGTGCCAGCAGTTACGCTCCCCCAAATGAAAAACTGTTTTTT
cdr3_aa: CASSYAPPNEKLFF

v_call: TRBV15
j_call: TRBJ2-4
clone_size: NA
d_call: TRBD2
cdr3_nt: TGTGCCACCAGCAGAGGCGCCGCCCGGGGAGGGGACATTCAGTACTTC
cdr3_aa: CATSRGAARGGDIQYF

v_call: TRBV6-5
j_call: TRBJ2-7
clone_size: NA
d_call: TRBD2
cdr3_nt: TGTGCCAGCAGTTATTCGACTAGCGGGAGACGCTACGAGCAGTACTTC
cdr3_aa: CASSYSTSGRRYEQYF

v_call: TRBV2
j_call: TRBJ2-2
clone_size: NA
d_call: NA
cdr3_nt: TGTGCCAGCATAGCGGAGAACACCGGGGAGCTGTTTTTT
cdr3_aa: CASIAENTGELFF